This T cell receptor (beta chain) was identified in a study of blood T cell repertoires in COVID-19. Measured with immunoSEQ multiplex PCR; TCRdb has only the in-frame clones, and not every one. The data show about 26,000 clones, with around 87% seen just once and over 9% held by the top ten. Germline loops: CDR1 KGHSH, CDR2 LQKENI. The CDR3 loop spans 15 amino acids. The ends were cut back, 0 bases at V and 4 bases at J, with 10 bases in the middle. The chain combines TRBV18 with TRBJ2-1; weak D call: TRBD2 (6 bases). Sequenced: peripheral blood. This TCR was sampled from a man in his sixties or seventies with acute or convalescent COVID-19. The CDR3 region is CASSPPSAGYNEQFF. CDR3 sequence (DNA): TGTGCCAGCTCACCACCGTCGGCGGGATACAATGAGCAGTTCTTC.